The clone carrying this T cell receptor beta chain was seen at least ten times. Its antigen is unidentified. Sample-barcoded 5' priming and a J-beta primer mix drove a second PCR of roughly 6 to 12 cycles. Every individual sample yielded 2.5 million or more paired-end reads (each containing CDR3). TCRdb reanalysed the 5' RACE reads using MiXCR and keeps one entry per CDR3 protein. The sample lists more than 800,000 distinct CDR3 sequences, around 30% occurring once. Per-sample yields of isolated PBMCs were at least 6 million. These data originate in a study of blood T cells in healthy people across ages. Findings of the study overall: With naive T cell percentage, TCR beta diversity showed a strong correlation.

V gave up 2 bases and J gave up 7 bases; unmatched junction bases: 14. The CDR3 length is 16 residues. The germline V gene encodes CDR1 SGHVS and CDR2 FQNEAQ. This TCR was sampled from a woman of 80 years or more in good health. This chain uses TRBV7-8 with TRBJ2-7; 7 bases match TRBD1. Sequences were obtained from blood. The CDR3 is CASSLSVVQGEWEQYF. The CDR3, as DNA: TGTGCCAGCAGCTTATCGGTCGTCCAGGGGGAATGGGAGCAGTACTTC.